These 22 T cell receptor beta chains were sequenced from one sample in a study of brain T cells in children with intractable seizures. Produced via immunoSEQ multiplex PCR; TCRdb's table is partial and in-frame only. The table has about 80,000 clones, around 91% seen once. Here the sequenced sample was peripheral blood, taken at surgery. Receptor source: a girl aged 2 to 10 with Rasmussen encephalitis and intractable seizures.

The chain recombines TRBV6-5 with TRBJ2-1; 12 positions match TRBD2. The CDR3 consists of 15 residues. The germline CDR1 and CDR2 sequences are MNHEY and SVGAGI. After removal of 4 bases from V and 9 bases from J, the junction contained 7 bases not matched to a gene. The CDR3 loop is CASSLTSGGISEQFF. CDR3 coding DNA: TGTGCCAGCAGTTTAACTAGCGGGGGGATTAGTGAGCAGTTCTTC.

This clone appeared a single time. The chain recombines TRBV10-3 with TRBJ2-7; 9 nucleotides match TRBD1. This CDR3 spans 12 amino acids. V lost 10 bases, J lost 6 bases, and 7 bases stayed unmatched. Germline V gives CDR1 ENHRY, CDR2 SYGVKD. CDR3 amino acids: CATRDRVVEQYF. The CDR3 nucleotides read TGTGCCACCCGGGACAGGGTCGTCGAGCAGTACTTC.

The gene calls are TRBV28 and TRBJ2-2; D not resolved. V gave up 5 bases and J gave up 4 bases, with 5 bases separating them. The CDR3 is 12 amino acids. Germline V gene lookup returns CDR1 MDHEN and CDR2 SYDVKM. The CDR3 region is CASSISTGELFF. The CDR3 region has the DNA TGTGCCAGCAGTATTAGCACCGGGGAGCTGTTTTTT. Variable domain in full (rest from reference TRBV28 and TRBJ2-2): DVKVTQSSRYLVKRTGEKVFLECVQDMDHENMFWYRQDPGLGLRLIYFSYDVKMKEKGDIPEGYSVSREKKERFSLILESASTNQTSMYLCASSISTGELFFGEGSRLTVL.

This rearrangement joins TRBV5-1 to TRBJ1-2, with 7 bases aligning to TRBD1. Germline CDR1 is SGHRS and CDR2 is YFSETQ. V dropped 5 bases and J dropped 1; count of bases not matched to a gene: 8. The CDR3 is 15 residues long. The CDR3 nucleotides are TGCGCCAGCAGTCTTCAGGGACAGATTAACTATGGCTACACCTTC. Encoded protein: CASSLQGQINYGYTF.

This clone was found once. The chain carries TRBV27 and TRBJ2-1; D perhaps matches TRBD2 (5 bases). Trimming removed 0 bases at V and 7 bases at J, with 7 bases between. This CDR3 contains 13 residues. Germline CDR1 MNHEY, CDR2 SMNVEV (reference sequence). In DNA, the CDR3 is TGTGCCAGCAGTTTATCGAGGGATAATGAGCAGTTCTTC. This gives the protein CASSLSRDNEQFF.

The chain links TRBV5-8 to TRBJ2-3; D is undetermined. The CDR3 has 12 amino acids. Germline CDR1 SGHTS, CDR2 YDEGEE. V lost 1 base to trimming and J lost 7 bases, with 7 bases between them. The CDR3 bases are TGTGCCAGCAGCTTGCCTAGTTATACGCAGTATTTT. Encoded protein: CASSLPSYTQYF. The entire variable domain, with the rest obtained from reference TRBV5-8 and TRBJ2-3, is as follows: EAGVTQSPTHLIKTRGQQATLRCSPISGHTSVYWYQQALGLGLQFLLWYDEGEERNRGNFPPRFSGRQFPNYSSELNVNALELEDSALYLCASSLPSYTQYFGPGTRLTVL.

The gene calls are TRBV5-1 and TRBJ2-5; D perhaps matches TRBD1 (6 bases). The CDR3 has 14 residues. Looked up from germline, CDR1 is SGHRS and CDR2 is YFSETQ. V gave up 3 bases and J gave up 1 base, with 10 bases separating them. CDR3 bases: TGCGCCAGCAGCTGGGACACCATCCAAGAGACCCAGTACTTC. Residues: CASSWDTIQETQYF.

This clone was seen once. The gene calls are TRBV24-1 and TRBJ1-4; a possible D gene is TRBD1 (5 bases). Germline CDR1 reads KGHDR; CDR2 reads SFDVKD. Deletions cut 9 bases from V and 6 bases from J, with 13 bases between. This CDR3 contains 13 residues. The CDR3 nucleotides are TGTGCCACCGGCAGGGTAGACGATGAAAAACTGTTTTTT. The encoded protein is CATGRVDDEKLFF.

The chain has TRBV15 and TRBJ1-2, with 8 bases lining up with TRBD1. There are 13 residues in the CDR3. Germline V lookup: CDR1 LNHNV, CDR2 YYDKDF (reference sequence). J gave up 6 bases and V 5 bases, and 5 bases lay outside the gene matches. Here the CDR3 DNA reads TGTGCCACCAGCCGCAGGGGGCAAAATGGCTACACCTTC. Residues: CATSRRGQNGYTF.

This clone was observed a single time. V usage is TRBV7-9 and J usage is TRBJ2-7; D unclear. The CDR3 sequence is 12 residues long. Germline CDR1 is SEHNR and CDR2 is FQNEAQ (reference sequence). V gave up 1 base and J gave up 4 bases, with 5 bases separating them. CDR3 protein: CASSLVGYEQYF. The CDR3 DNA is TGTGCCAGCAGCTTAGTGGGGTACGAGCAGTACTTC.

The chain is built from TRBV7-9 and TRBJ1-1; the match to TRBD1 covers 7 bases. This CDR3 contains 14 residues. V was pared by 6 bases and J by 14 bases, with 18 bases of the junction left unmatched. Germline CDR1 is SEHNR and CDR2 is FQNEAQ (reference sequence). The DNA for the CDR3 is TGTGCCAGCAGGCCAAGACAGGGCTCAGAGGAAGTGTTCTTT. It yields the protein CASRPRQGSEEVFF.

This clone was detected only once. Germline and junction disagree at one end, which may indicate a read error. The CDR3 bases are TGTGCCGGCAGTGTAATCTCGGGGGAGGGATCACCCCTCCACTTT. It specifies CAGSVISGEGSPLHF. This chain uses TRBV28 with TRBJ1-6; D might be TRBD1 (5 bases). CDR3 length equals 15 residues. Germline CDR1 and CDR2: MDHEN and SYDVKM.

Notes on this clone: At one of its ends the junction is not consistent with the germline gene, which may arise from a read error. This sequence joins TRBV12-3 or TRBV12-4 and TRBJ2-7; D unresolved. This CDR3 contains 11 residues. CDR3 coding DNA: TGTGCCAGCAGTTTAGGACGTGTGCGGCACTTC. Translating it yields CASSLGRVRHF.

This clone was picked up one time. The rearrangement uses TRBV29-1 and TRBJ2-7; D perhaps matches TRBD2 (5 bases). V was cut by 4 bases and J by 0 bases, with 13 bases left in between. Germline-derived CDR1 and CDR2 are SQVTM and ANQGSEA. There are 14 residues in the CDR3. The CDR3 bases are TGCAGCGTTGCGGGCGCGGGTCCCTCCTACGAGCAGTACTTC. Protein: CSVAGAGPSYEQYF.

This clone appeared a single time. The rearrangement uses TRBV30 and TRBJ2-1; 7 bases align to TRBD1. CDR1 and CDR2 (germline): GTSNPN, SVGIG (reference sequence). CDR3 length: 12 residues. Losses at the gene ends were 4 bases for V and 3 bases for J; bases not matched to a gene: 0. The CDR3 DNA reads TGTGCCTGGACAGGGGGCTACAATGAGCAGTTCTTC. As protein: CAWTGGYNEQFF.

This chain connects TRBV6-1 to TRBJ2-1; TRBD2 aligns across 8 bases. In germline, CDR1 is MNHNS, CDR2 SASEGT. The CDR3 totals 16 residues. V dropped 0 bases and J dropped 7; count of bases not matched to a gene: 8. This chain's CDR3 is CASSEAGAGVGNEQFF. DNA for the CDR3: TGTGCCAGCAGTGAAGCGGGAGCGGGAGTTGGGAATGAGCAGTTCTTC.

This clone was observed a handful of times. V gene TRBV7-3 combines with J gene TRBJ2-7; 10 nucleotides line up with TRBD2. The V gene's germline CDR1 is SGHTA and CDR2 FQGTGA. This CDR3 has 15 amino acids. With 4 bases clipped from V and 5 bases from J, the junction kept 8 bases outside the gene matches. The CDR3 protein is CASSSSGGAFDEQYF. For the CDR3, the DNA is TGTGCCAGCAGCTCCAGCGGGGGGGCTTTCGACGAGCAGTACTTC.

This clone appeared a single time. The chain employs TRBV13 and TRBJ1-1; TRBD1 is a possible D gene (5 bases). Trimming took off 1 base at V and 7 bases at J, with 13 bases between the two ends. Germline CDR1 PRHDT, CDR2 FYEKMQ (reference sequence). This CDR3 contains 14 residues. CDR3 region: CASSLVRDRIEAFF. CDR3 DNA: TGTGCCAGCAGCTTAGTAAGAGACAGAATTGAAGCTTTCTTT.

V usage is TRBV7-3 and J usage is TRBJ1-1; D not certain. Germline CDR1 SGHTA, CDR2 FQGTGA. V gave up 2 bases and J gave up 0 bases, with 4 bases separating them. The CDR3 is made up of 13 amino acids. The CDR3 loop reads CASSLHLNTEAFF. The CDR3 DNA is TGTGCCAGCAGCTTACACCTGAACACTGAAGCTTTCTTT.

The J gene is TRBJ1-1, the V gene TRBV3-1 (or the pseudogene TRBV3-2), with 11 bases lining up with TRBD1. CDR3 length equals 15 residues. The ends lost 2 bases at V and 4 bases at J; junction bases unmatched: 3. CDR1 and CDR2 from the germline V gene are LGHDT and YNNKEL (reference sequence). The CDR3 nucleotides read TGTGCCAGCAGCCAATCGGGACAGGGGGGCACTGAAGCTTTCTTT. Protein product: CASSQSGQGGTEAFF.

The chain is built from TRBV2 and TRBJ1-1, with 8 bases that match TRBD1. With 6 bases clipped from V and 10 bases from J, the junction kept 10 bases outside the gene matches. CDR3 length: 13 amino acids. Germline loops: CDR1 SNHLY, CDR2 FYNNEI. The CDR3 DNA follows: TGTGCCAGCAGCGCTGGACAGGGCGGGGTAGCTTTCTTT. As protein: CASSAGQGGVAFF.

V is TRBV5-1 and J is TRBJ1-1; TRBD1 matches 8 bases. The CDR3 spans 13 residues. V was clipped by 4 bases and J by 7 bases; unmatched bases: 6. Germline-derived CDR1 and CDR2 are SGHRS and YFSETQ. The CDR3 DNA sequence: TGCGCCAGCAGCGGGGGACAGGCCCGTGAAGCTTTCTTT. Translation gives CASSGGQAREAFF.